This T cell receptor (beta chain) was captured by sequencing in a study of early T cells in non-severe SARS-CoV-2 infection. Across the study: The input, bulk RNA from unsorted whole blood, was sequenced, and chains were unpaired. The study, taken as a whole, reports: The study's VDJdb matching favored anti-spike CD8 responses and missed private and CD4 specificities.

This clonotype was detected many times. Its antigen is currently unknown. This CDR3 is built from 13 residues. The V end lost 3 bases, the J end lost 2 bases, and 11 bases lay between the germline ends. From germline, CDR1 is DFQATT and CDR2 SNEGSKA (reference sequence). Attachment of unique molecular identifiers was made to individual cDNA molecules. TCRdb passed the 5' RACE reads through MiXCR, listing each CDR3 protein once. Of some 30,000 distinct CDR3 sequences listed, approximately 5% are singletons. The sample comprised whole blood. This receptor was identified in an adult who was a healthcare worker with PCR-confirmed SARS-CoV-2 infection or an uninfected control (not recorded which). The chain is built from TRBV20-1 and TRBJ2-7, with a tentative D call TRBD1 (5 bases). The CDR3 DNA follows: TGCAGTGCTAGTCTCGACAGACCCTACGAGCAGTACTTC. This gives the protein CSASLDRPYEQYF.